Listed below are T cell receptor beta chains from one sample, sequenced in a study of cytomegalovirus exposure and HLA in healthy donors. Method: immunoSEQ multiplex PCR; TCRdb's copy keeps in-frame clones and lacks some. This sample's clone table lists under 200,000 clones. The sample consisted of PBMCs. These receptors were collected from a man aged 25 to 40 in good health and CMV-seronegative. Both conserved end residues are part of each CDR3. The D gene is left open where the match is weak.

D gene	V gene	J gene	CDR3 DNA	CDR3 protein
NA	TRBV10-1	TRBJ1-2	TGCGCCAGCAGTACAGGGCCCGACTATGGCTACACCTTC	CASSTGPDYGYTF
NA	TRBV7-2	TRBJ2-4	TGTGCCAGCCTATTACACAGGGGAGGAGAGAACATTCAGTACTTC	CASLLHRGGENIQYF
TRBD1	TRBV6-5	TRBJ2-1	TGTGCCAGCAGTCACGGACAGGGTTCAAATGAGCAGTTCTTC	CASSHGQGSNEQFF
NA	TRBV11-1	TRBJ2-3	TGTGCCAGTTCCTATAGCACAGATACGCAGTATTTT	CASSYSTDTQYF
NA	TRBV28	TRBJ1-5	TGTGCCAGCCGCCGTGGGGGGGCACGCAATCAGCCCCAGCATTTT	CASRRGGARNQPQHF
TRBD2	TRBV4-2	TRBJ2-1	TGTGCCAGCAGCCAAGGTAGCGGGAGAAGCAATGAGCAGTTCTTC	CASSQGSGRSNEQFF
NA	TRBV30	TRBJ2-7	TGTGCCTGGAGCAGGGGTTCCTACGAGCAGTACTTC	CAWSRGSYEQYF
TRBD2	TRBV19	TRBJ2-7	TGTGCCAGTAGATCCGGACTAGCGGGACGCTACGAGCAGTACTTC	CASRSGLAGRYEQYF
TRBD1	TRBV30	TRBJ1-2	TGTGCCTGTTGGGACAGTTTGTTCATCCGCTACACCTTC	CACWDSLFIRYTF
TRBD1	TRBV7-2	TRBJ2-5	TGTGCCAGCAGACGAAACCGGGACAGCCAAGAGACCCAGTACTTC	CASRRNRDSQETQYF
NA	TRBV15	TRBJ2-1	TGTGCCACCAGCAGAGGAGGGTTATCCTACAATGAGCAGTTCTTC	CATSRGGLSYNEQFF
TRBD2	TRBV7-6	TRBJ2-1	TGTGCCAGCAGCTCGGGACTAGCGGGGTCCCAGTTCTTC	CASSSGLAGSQFF
TRBD1	TRBV6-4	TRBJ1-5	TGTGCCAGCAGTGAACAGGGGCAGGGTCAGCCCCAGCATTTT	CASSEQGQGQPQHF
TRBD1	TRBV19	TRBJ1-1	TGTGCCAGTAGCTCAGGACAGGGGGCGTTTGACACTGAAGCTTTCTTT	CASSSGQGAFDTEAFF
NA	TRBV7-2	TRBJ1-1	TGTGCCAGCAGCTTAGGTCGGAACACTGAAGCTTTCTTT	CASSLGRNTEAFF
NA	TRBV19	TRBJ1-1	TGTGCCAGTAGGGACTCCCTAGGTTACACTGAAGCTTTCTTT	CASRDSLGYTEAFF
NA	TRBV18	TRBJ1-5	TGTGCCAGCTCAACGGAAGGGGTTGGCAATCAGCCCCAGCATTTT	CASSTEGVGNQPQHF
NA	TRBV30	TRBJ1-2	TGTGCCTGGACCTCGGGACATAACTTCTATGGCTACACCTTC	CAWTSGHNFYGYTF
TRBD1	TRBV19	TRBJ1-4	TGTGCCAGTAGTATGATGGAGGAACCGGGACAGGCGAATGAAAAACTGTTTTTT	CASSMMEEPGQANEKLFF
TRBD1	TRBV7-2	TRBJ2-2	TGTGCCAGCAGCCCGGGACAGGGATTCGGCGGGGAGCTGTTTTTT	CASSPGQGFGGELFF
NA	TRBV6-5	TRBJ1-2	TGTGCCAGCAGTTACTCACAGGATAACTATGGCTACACCTTC	CASSYSQDNYGYTF
NA	TRBV6-1	TRBJ1-2	TGTGCCAGCAGTGAAACAGCAGGGCAAAACTATGGCTACACCTTC	CASSETAGQNYGYTF
NA	TRBV9	TRBJ2-1	TGTGCCAGCAGCGTAGCTACGGTTAACAGCTACAATGAGCAGTTCTTC	CASSVATVNSYNEQFF
NA	TRBV19	TRBJ2-1	TGTGCCAGTAGGCACCCCAGCTCCTACAATGAGCAGTTCTTC	CASRHPSSYNEQFF
TRBD2	TRBV28	TRBJ2-5	TGTGCCAGCAGTCCCTCCCGGACTAGCGGGAGGGCCGAGGCAAAACAAGAGACCCAGTACTTC	CASSPSRTSGRAEAKQETQYF
NA	TRBV11-2	TRBJ2-7	TGTGCCAGCAGCTTAGCCCTCGGACAGTCCTACGAGCAGTACTTC	CASSLALGQSYEQYF
TRBD2	TRBV11-1	TRBJ2-7	TGTGCCAGCAGCTTGGGTTCTAGCGGGAACTACGAGCAGTACTTC	CASSLGSSGNYEQYF
TRBD1	TRBV7-9	TRBJ1-4	TGTGCCAGCAGCATGAGGACAGGGGCGGGGGTAGCAACTAATGAAAAACTGTTTTTT	CASSMRTGAGVATNEKLFF
TRBD1	TRBV9	TRBJ2-1	TGTGCCAGCAGCGGGGGACAGGCCGTATACAATGAGCAGTTCTTC	CASSGGQAVYNEQFF
TRBD1	TRBV19	TRBJ1-5	TGTGCCAGTAACTCGGTCGGGACAGGGCCACGCAATCAGCCCCAGCATTTT	CASNSVGTGPRNQPQHF
TRBD1	TRBV19	TRBJ1-1	TGTGCCAGTAGTATCGGGACAGGATCTAGGGCGGGCACTGAAGCTTTCTTT	CASSIGTGSRAGTEAFF
NA	TRBV11-3	TRBJ2-7	TGTGCCAGCAGCTTAGAACAGTCCTACGAGCAGTACTTC	CASSLEQSYEQYF
NA	TRBV4-3	TRBJ2-3	TGCGCCAGCAGCCCACGGGGACTGTCTGGCACAGATACGCAGTATTTT	CASSPRGLSGTDTQYF
NA	TRBV4-1	TRBJ2-6	TGCGCCAGCAGCCAAGCGGGTAACGGTTACGGGGCCAACGTCCTGACTTTC	CASSQAGNGYGANVLTF
TRBD2	TRBV14	TRBJ2-7	TGTGCCAGCAGCATACCCGGGACTAACTCCTACGAGCAGTACTTC	CASSIPGTNSYEQYF
NA	TRBV7-2	TRBJ2-7	TGTGCCAGCAGCATCCAGGGTGCCAACGAGCAGTACTTC	CASSIQGANEQYF
TRBD1	TRBV5-1	TRBJ2-5	TGCGCCAGCAGCTCGTTCGACCGGGACAGGGGGCGGGAGACCCAGTACTTC	CASSSFDRDRGRETQYF
NA	TRBV27	TRBJ2-7	TGTGCCAGCAGTTTATCTTCTAGCAAGTACGAGCAGTACTTC	CASSLSSSKYEQYF
NA	TRBV6-5	TRBJ2-4	TGTGCCAGCAGTCAACCACAGGGATTTGGCATTCAGTACTTC	CASSQPQGFGIQYF
TRBD2	TRBV28	TRBJ2-7	TGTGCCAGCTCATCTACCGGGACTAGCGGGGGCTACGAGCAGTACTTC	CASSSTGTSGGYEQYF
NA	TRBV27	TRBJ2-7	TGTGCCAGCAGTCCCGGCGGATACGAGCAGTACTTC	CASSPGGYEQYF
TRBD1	TRBV10-1	TRBJ1-1	TGCGCCAGCCGACAGGGAGGAGACACTGAAGCTTTCTTT	CASRQGGDTEAFF
TRBD1	TRBV5-4	TRBJ1-2	TGTGCCACCGATACAGGGGATGGCTACACCTTC	CATDTGDGYTF
NA	TRBV27	TRBJ2-7	TGTGCCAGCAGTTCCCGGGGGACAGTTTTCGAGCAGTACTTC	CASSSRGTVFEQYF
NA	TRBV4-2	TRBJ1-2	TGTGCCAGCAGCCAAGTAAAACCAGTGTCGTCGTTTCGTGGCTACACCTTC	CASSQVKPVSSFRGYTF
TRBD1	TRBV6-5	TRBJ2-5	TGTGCCAGCAGTTTCCAGGGGGCACTGGTTGAGACCCAGTACTTC	CASSFQGALVETQYF
TRBD2	TRBV30	TRBJ2-5	TGTGCCTGGAGCCCTAGCGGGGGGAAGACCCAGTACTTC	CAWSPSGGKTQYF
NA	TRBV6-1	TRBJ1-2	TGTGCCAGCAGTGTGGAGGTCTATGGCTACACCTTC	CASSVEVYGYTF
TRBD2	TRBV7-8	TRBJ2-3	TGTGCCAGCAGCTTAGTAGGGACTAGCGGGGGGGCACATACGCAGTATTTT	CASSLVGTSGGAHTQYF
NA	TRBV30	TRBJ2-1	TGTGCCTGGAGTGAAGGGGGCTCCTACAATGAGCAGTTCTTC	CAWSEGGSYNEQFF
TRBD1	TRBV19	TRBJ2-1	TGTGCCAGTAGTATAAGGGGATGGGGGACAGCGATCGATGAGCAGTTCTTC	CASSIRGWGTAIDEQFF
NA	TRBV6-1	TRBJ1-6	TGCGCCAGCAGTGAACAGGATAATTCACCCCTCCACTTT	CASSEQDNSPLHF
TRBD2	TRBV5-1	TRBJ2-3	TGCGCCAGCAGCTTCGATCCAGGGACTAGCGGTTTGAGTACAGATACGCAGTATTTT	CASSFDPGTSGLSTDTQYF
NA	TRBV5-4	TRBJ1-1	TGTGCCAGCAGCTTGTCGGGGGGCTTCAACACTGAAGCTTTCTTT	CASSLSGGFNTEAFF